The TCR beta chain under discussion was sequenced for a study of blood T cells in healthy people across ages. Study-wide results and limits: Diversity figures based on one million T cells were deemed too low.

This clonotype turned up a few times. The antigen remains undetermined. Then a second PCR, running roughly 7 to 11 cycles, was carried out with a sample-barcoded 5' primer and a J-beta primer mix. Each sample yielded at least 2.5 million CDR3-containing paired-end reads. MiXCR was run by TCRdb on the 5' RACE reads, yielding one entry per CDR3 protein. The sample shows 380,000 or so distinct CDR3 sequences, roughly half of them seen only once. Samples each had at least 5.5 micrograms of total RNA extracted. V was shortened by 4 bases and J by 5 bases, with 19 bases between the two germline ends. The V gene's germline CDR1 is SGHRS and CDR2 YFSETQ. This CDR3 is 15 amino acids long.

The chain uses TRBV5-1 and TRBJ2-7; D could derive from TRBD1 or TRBD2 (7 bases each). Material: blood. This receptor was identified in a man in his sixties in good health. This CDR3 reads CASSPAYRGGDEQYF. In nucleotides, the CDR3 is TGCGCCAGCAGCCCTGCATACAGGGGAGGGGACGAGCAGTACTTC.